This TCR beta chain was observed in a study of blood T cell repertoires in COVID-19. V shed 4 bases and J shed 3 bases, with 15 bases lying between them. This CDR3 spans 16 amino acids. Germline V gives CDR1 MGHRA, CDR2 YSYEKL. This table comes from immunoSEQ multiplex PCR, and its TCRdb copy is limited to in-frame clones, with some not included. The sample lists over 200,000 clones; nearly 90% were seen once. This chain uses TRBV4-1 with TRBJ2-2; TRBD2 is a possible D gene (6 bases). Specimen: PBMCs or T cells enriched from blood (not recorded which). The receptor comes from a man in his thirties or forties who had recovered from COVID-19. CDR3 in DNA: TGCGCCAGCAGCCTCACAACTAGCCGATACACCGGGGAGCTGTTTTTT. Translated, it gives CASSLTTSRYTGELFF.